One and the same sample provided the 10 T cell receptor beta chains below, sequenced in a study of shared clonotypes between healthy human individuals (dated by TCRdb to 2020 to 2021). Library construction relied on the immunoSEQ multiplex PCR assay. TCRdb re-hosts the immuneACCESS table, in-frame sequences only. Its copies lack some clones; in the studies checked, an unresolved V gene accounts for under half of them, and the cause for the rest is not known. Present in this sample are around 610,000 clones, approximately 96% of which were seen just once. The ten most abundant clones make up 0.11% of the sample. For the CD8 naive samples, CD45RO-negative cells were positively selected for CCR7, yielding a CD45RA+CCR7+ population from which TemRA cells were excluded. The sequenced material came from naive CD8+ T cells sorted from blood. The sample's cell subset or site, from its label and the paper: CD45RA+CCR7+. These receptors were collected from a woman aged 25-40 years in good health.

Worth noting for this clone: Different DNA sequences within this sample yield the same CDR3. CDR3 amino acids: CASSPGLRTDTQYF. DNA for the CDR3: TGTGCCAGCAGTCCGGGACTGCGCACAGATACGCAGTATTTT. The V gene is TRBV28, the J gene TRBJ2-3; a possible D gene is TRBD2 (6 bases). Trimming removed 5 bases from V and 1 base from J, with 10 bases in between. The CDR3 totals 14 residues. Germline values: CDR1 MDHEN, CDR2 SYDVKM.

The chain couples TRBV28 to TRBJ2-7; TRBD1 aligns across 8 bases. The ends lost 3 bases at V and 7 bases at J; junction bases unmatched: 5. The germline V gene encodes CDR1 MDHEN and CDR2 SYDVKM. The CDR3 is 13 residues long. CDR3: CASSFQGAREQYF. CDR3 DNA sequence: TGTGCCAGCAGTTTTCAGGGGGCGAGAGAGCAGTACTTC.

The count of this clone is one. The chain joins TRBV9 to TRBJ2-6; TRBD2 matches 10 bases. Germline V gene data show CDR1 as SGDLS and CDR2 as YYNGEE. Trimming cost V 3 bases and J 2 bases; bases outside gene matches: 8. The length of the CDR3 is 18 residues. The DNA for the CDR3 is TGTGCCAGCAGCGCCGGGACTAGCGTGAGCGCTGGGGCCAACGTCCTGACTTTC. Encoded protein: CASSAGTSVSAGANVLTF.

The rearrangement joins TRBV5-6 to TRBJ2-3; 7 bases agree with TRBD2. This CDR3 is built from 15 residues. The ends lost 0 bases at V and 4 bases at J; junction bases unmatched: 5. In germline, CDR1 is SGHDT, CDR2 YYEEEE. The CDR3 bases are TGTGCCAGCAGCTTGGAGACGGGAGGCGCAGATACGCAGTATTTT. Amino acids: CASSLETGGADTQYF.

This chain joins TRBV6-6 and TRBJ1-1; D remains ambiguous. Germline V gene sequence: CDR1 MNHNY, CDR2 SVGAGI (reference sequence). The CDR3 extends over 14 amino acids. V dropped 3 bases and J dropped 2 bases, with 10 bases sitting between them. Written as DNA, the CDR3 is TGTGCCAGCAGTTATGGGATGGAAAACACTGAAGCTTTCTTT. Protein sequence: CASSYGMENTEAFF.

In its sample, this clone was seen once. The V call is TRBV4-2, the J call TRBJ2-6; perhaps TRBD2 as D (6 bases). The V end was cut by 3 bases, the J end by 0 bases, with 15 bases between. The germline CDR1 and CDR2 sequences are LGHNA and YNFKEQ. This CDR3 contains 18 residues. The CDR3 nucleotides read TGTGCCAGCAGCCAGAAAATAGCGGATAGCTCTGGGGCCAACGTCCTGACTTTC. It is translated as CASSQKIADSSGANVLTF.

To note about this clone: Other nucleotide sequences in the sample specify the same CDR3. In DNA form, the CDR3 reads TGTGCCAGCAGTTTTTGGGAAAGCTACGAGCAGTACTTC. Residues: CASSFWESYEQYF. V and J are TRBV28 and TRBJ2-7; no reliable D call. Germline-derived CDR1 and CDR2 are MDHEN and SYDVKM. V was cut by 3 bases and J by 3 bases, with 9 bases left in between. The CDR3 is 13 amino acids.

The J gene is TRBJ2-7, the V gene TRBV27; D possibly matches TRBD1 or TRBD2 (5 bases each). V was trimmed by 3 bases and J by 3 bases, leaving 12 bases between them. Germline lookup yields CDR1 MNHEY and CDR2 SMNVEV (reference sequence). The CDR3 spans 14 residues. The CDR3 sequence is CASSFSGTYYEQYF. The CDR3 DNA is TGTGCCAGCAGTTTTTCAGGGACCTACTACGAGCAGTACTTC.

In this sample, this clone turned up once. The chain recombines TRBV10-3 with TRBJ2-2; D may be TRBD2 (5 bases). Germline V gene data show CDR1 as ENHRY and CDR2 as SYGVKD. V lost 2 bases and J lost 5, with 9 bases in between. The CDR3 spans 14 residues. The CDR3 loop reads CAISENTGTGELFF. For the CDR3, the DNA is TGTGCCATCAGTGAGAACACGGGAACCGGGGAGCTGTTTTTT.

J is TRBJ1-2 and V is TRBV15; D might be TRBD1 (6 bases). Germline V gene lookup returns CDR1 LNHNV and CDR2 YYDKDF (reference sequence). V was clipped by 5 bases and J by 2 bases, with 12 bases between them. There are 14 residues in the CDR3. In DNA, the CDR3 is TGTGCCACCAGCCCCAAAGGGGGAAACTATGGCTACACCTTC. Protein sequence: CATSPKGGNYGYTF.